The 3 T cell receptor beta chains listed next were all sequenced from one sample in a study of a mutant IDH1 vaccine in newly diagnosed glioma. Data came from immunoSEQ multiplex PCR; TCRdb stores just in-frame clones and leaves some out. The top ten clones hold 3% to 4% of a sample with about 54,000 clones, over 70% of them seen once. Time point defined: week 5, during vaccination. Vaccinated patients received 300 ug of mutant IDH1 20-mer peptide per dose, with topical imiquimod. These receptors have no known antigen. The sequenced sample was PBMCs, obtained from a glioma patient whose treatment included an IDH1 peptide vaccine. The receptors stem from a man between 25 and 39 years old with glioma.

The V and J genes are TRBV10-2 and TRBJ2-5; D is possibly TRBD2 (6 bases). Trimming pared 7 bases from V and 4 bases from J, leaving 16 bases between. CDR3 length: 14 residues. Germline CDR1 is WSHSY and CDR2 is SAAADI. The chain's CDR3 is CASTGPEGGETQYF. CDR3 nucleotide sequence: TGCGCCAGCACCGGACCTGAGGGAGGAGAGACCCAGTACTTC.

This chain connects TRBV11-2 to TRBJ2-3; the D gene is possibly TRBD1 (7 bases). This CDR3 spans 15 amino acids. Germline CDR1 SGHAT, CDR2 FQNNGV. V was pared by 5 bases and J by 0 bases, with 12 bases between. CDR3 in amino acids: CASSQGGWSTDTQYF. The CDR3 DNA is TGTGCCAGCAGCCAGGGGGGTTGGAGCACAGATACGCAGTATTTT.

The chain carries TRBV5-6 and TRBJ1-5; 7 bases align to TRBD1. The V and J ends lost 4 bases and 10 bases, in that order; junction bases with no gene match: 17. There are 16 residues in the CDR3. The germline gives CDR1 SGHDT, CDR2 YYEEEE. DNA for the CDR3: TGTGCCAGCAGCGATCCTAACCCCCAGGGGGGGGTACCCCAGCATTTT. Amino acid sequence: CASSDPNPQGGVPQHF. The whole variable domain, remainder taken from reference TRBV5-6 and TRBJ1-5, is DAGVTQSPTHLIKTRGQQVTLRCSPKSGHDTVSWYQQALGQGPQFIFQYYEEEERQRGNFPDRFSGHQFPNYSSELNVNALLLGDSALYLCASSDPNPQGGVPQHFGDGTRLSIL.